This T cell receptor beta chain comes out of a study of OX40 agonist ivuxolimab in advanced cancers. Study information: It was permissible to have had prior anti-PD-1, anti-PD-L1 or anti-CTLA-4 therapy, and under 45% had some.

On this clone itself: No antigen is known for it. The same CDR3 arises from other DNA sequences in this sample as well.

Profiled with immunoSEQ multiplex PCR; TCRdb holds only in-frame clones, not every one. The sample lists approximately 3,400 clones; 80% were seen once. The CDR3 consists of 14 residues. Germline V gives CDR1 SGHRS, CDR2 YFSETQ. Trimming at V came to 0 bases and at J to 8 bases, leaving 2 bases not matched to a gene. General study results and limits: Compared with CD4+, CD8+ T cells on average had more expanded clones. The investigators did not determine what antigen specificity the expanded peripheral T cells had. Relatively little clonal expansion, among the lowest observed, appeared in partial responders at 0.1-3.0 mg/kg.

The receptor's source is an adult with an advanced solid tumor such as melanoma, head and neck, liver or kidney cancer. V is TRBV5-1 and J is TRBJ1-6; 7 bases agree with TRBD1. Source: CD4+ or CD8+ T cells sorted from blood, taken in a trial of the OX40 agonist ivuxolimab. This CDR3 reads CASSLAGGYSPLHF. Written as DNA, the CDR3 is TGCGCCAGCAGCTTGGCAGGGGGGTATTCACCCCTCCACTTT.